This TCR beta chain derives from a study of cytomegalovirus exposure and HLA in healthy donors. Study-wide points: Common viral pathogens were later found to be apparently linked to several of the most significant clusters. High sensitivity and specificity were reportedly achieved when the classifier diagnosed cytomegalovirus status.

The primer mix had 60 Vbeta and 13 Jbeta primers. Assay used: immunoSEQ multiplex PCR; TCRdb lists only in-frame clones, some missing. In the table there are 190,000 or so clones, 70% to 80% of which are singletons. Turning to this clone: Its antigen is unknown.

The CDR3 has 17 residues. V dropped 0 bases and J dropped 3 bases, with 14 bases sitting between them. Looked up from germline, CDR1 is LGHNA and CDR2 is YSLEER. Sequenced sample: PBMCs. This sequence joins TRBV4-3 and TRBJ2-2; D possibly corresponds to TRBD2 (6 bases). The sequence was collected from a girl aged 5-17 years in good health and CMV-seropositive. CDR3 in amino acids: CASSQEPGGRYTGELFF. In nucleotides, the CDR3 is TGCGCCAGCAGCCAAGAGCCGGGTGGGAGGTACACCGGGGAGCTGTTTTTT.